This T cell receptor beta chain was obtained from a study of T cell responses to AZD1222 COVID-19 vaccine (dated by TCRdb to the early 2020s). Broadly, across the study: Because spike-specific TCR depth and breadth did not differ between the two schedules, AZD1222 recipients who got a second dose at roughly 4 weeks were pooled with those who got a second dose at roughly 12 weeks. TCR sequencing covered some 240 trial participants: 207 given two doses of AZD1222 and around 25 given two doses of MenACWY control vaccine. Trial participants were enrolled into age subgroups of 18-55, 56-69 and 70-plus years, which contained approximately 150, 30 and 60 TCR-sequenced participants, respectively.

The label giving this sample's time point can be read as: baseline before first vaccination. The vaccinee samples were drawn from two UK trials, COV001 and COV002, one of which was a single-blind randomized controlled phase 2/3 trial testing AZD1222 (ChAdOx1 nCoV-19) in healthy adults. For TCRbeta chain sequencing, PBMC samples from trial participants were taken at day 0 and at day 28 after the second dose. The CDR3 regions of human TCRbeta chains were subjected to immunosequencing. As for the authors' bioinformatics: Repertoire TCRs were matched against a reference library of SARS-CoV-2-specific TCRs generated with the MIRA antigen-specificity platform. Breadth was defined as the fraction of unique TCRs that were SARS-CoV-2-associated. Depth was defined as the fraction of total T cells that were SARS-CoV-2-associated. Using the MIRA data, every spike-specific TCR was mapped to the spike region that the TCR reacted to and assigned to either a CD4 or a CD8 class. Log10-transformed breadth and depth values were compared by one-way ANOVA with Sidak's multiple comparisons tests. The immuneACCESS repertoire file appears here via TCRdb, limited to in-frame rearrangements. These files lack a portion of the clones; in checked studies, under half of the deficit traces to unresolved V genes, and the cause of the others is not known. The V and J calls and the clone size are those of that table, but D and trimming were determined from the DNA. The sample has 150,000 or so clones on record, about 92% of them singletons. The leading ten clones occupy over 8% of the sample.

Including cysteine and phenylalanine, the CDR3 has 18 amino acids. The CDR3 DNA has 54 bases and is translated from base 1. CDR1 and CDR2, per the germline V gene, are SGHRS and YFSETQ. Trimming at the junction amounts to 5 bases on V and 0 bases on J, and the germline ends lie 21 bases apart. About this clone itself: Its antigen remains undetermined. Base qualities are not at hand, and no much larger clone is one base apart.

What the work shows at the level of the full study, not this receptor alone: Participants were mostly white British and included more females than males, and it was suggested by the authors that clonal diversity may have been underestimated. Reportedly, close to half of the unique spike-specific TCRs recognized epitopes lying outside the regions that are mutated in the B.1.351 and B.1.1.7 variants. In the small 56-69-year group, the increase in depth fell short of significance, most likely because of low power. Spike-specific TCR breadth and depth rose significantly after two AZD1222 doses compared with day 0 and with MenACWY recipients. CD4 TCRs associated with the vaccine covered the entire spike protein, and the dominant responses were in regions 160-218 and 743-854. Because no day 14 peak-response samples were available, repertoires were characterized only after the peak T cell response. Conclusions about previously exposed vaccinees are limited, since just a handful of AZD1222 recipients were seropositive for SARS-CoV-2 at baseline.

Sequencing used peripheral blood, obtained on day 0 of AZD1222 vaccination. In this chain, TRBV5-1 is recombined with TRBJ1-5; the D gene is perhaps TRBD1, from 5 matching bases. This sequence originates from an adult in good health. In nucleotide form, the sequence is TGCGCCAGCAGAGATCCATACAGGATCGGGTATAGCAATCAGCCCCAGCATTTT. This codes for CASRDPYRIGYSNQPQHF.